Following are 9 T cell receptor beta chains from one sample sequenced in a study of blood T cell repertoires in COVID-19. This table comes from immunoSEQ multiplex PCR, and its TCRdb copy is limited to in-frame clones, with some not included. Found here are over 150,000 clones, more than 85% of them singletons; the top ten hold 2.5% to 3%. Sequenced sample: peripheral blood. The receptors come from an elderly woman with COVID-19, enrolled during active disease.

The rearrangement links TRBV7-9 to TRBJ1-5, with a weak D call TRBD1 (6 bases). The CDR3 totals 14 residues. Germline values: CDR1 SEHNR, CDR2 FQNEAQ (reference sequence). Trimming removed 2 bases at V and 7 bases at J, with 12 bases between. The CDR3 nucleotides read TGTGCCAGCAGCTTATCAGGGGAGGGACAGCCCCAGCATTTT. Amino acid sequence: CASSLSGEGQPQHF.

This clone was observed a single time. CDR3 DNA sequence: TGTGCCAGCTCTCACATCACAGATACGCAGTATTTT. It translates to CASSHITDTQYF. The chain couples TRBV18 to TRBJ2-3; no reliable D call. V lost 6 bases, J lost 2 bases, and 6 bases lay in between. The CDR3 runs to 12 residues. Germline-derived CDR1 and CDR2 are KGHSH and LQKENI.

The V call is TRBV9, the J call TRBJ2-2; D is perhaps TRBD2 (6 bases). Looked up from germline, CDR1 is SGDLS and CDR2 is YYNGEE. V lost 4 bases, J lost 2 bases, and 15 bases lay in between. This CDR3 comprises 16 residues. This chain's CDR3 is CASSTRGDSNTGELFF. The CDR3 DNA reads as TGTGCCAGCAGCACACGAGGGGACTCAAACACCGGGGAGCTGTTTTTT. The variable domain in full, completed from reference TRBV9 and TRBJ2-2, reads DSGVTQTPKHLITATGQRVTLRCSPRSGDLSVYWYQQSLDQGLQFLIQYYNGEERAKGNILERFSAQQFPDLHSELNLSSLELGDSALYFCASSTRGDSNTGELFFGEGSRLTVL.

The genes are TRBV5-6 and TRBJ2-1; the D is unclear. CDR3 length: 17 residues. Germline V gives CDR1 SGHDT, CDR2 YYEEEE. V was clipped by 6 bases and J by 0 bases, with 19 bases between them. CDR3 in amino acids: CASMNSGSASSYNEQFF. CDR3 DNA: TGTGCCAGCATGAATTCCGGGTCGGCAAGCTCCTACAATGAGCAGTTCTTC.

This clone occurred a few times. The CDR3 region is CASSAGTGNTEAFF. The CDR3 region has the DNA TGTGCCAGTAGCGCAGGAACAGGAAACACTGAAGCTTTCTTT. The chain combines TRBV19 with TRBJ1-1; D may be TRBD1 (5 bases). CDR3 size: 14 residues. Germline CDR1 LNHDA, CDR2 SQIVND (reference sequence). V was shortened by 6 bases and J by 2 bases, with 13 bases between the two germline ends.

The chain has TRBV19 and TRBJ2-7; D gene unclear. Germline V gives CDR1 LNHDA, CDR2 SQIVND (reference sequence). The CDR3 length is 13 residues. The V gene lost 1 base and the J gene lost 2 bases, with 6 bases spanning the gap. The CDR3 loop reads CASSIVPAYEQYF. The DNA of the CDR3 is TGTGCCAGTAGTATAGTACCAGCCTACGAGCAGTACTTC.

CDR3 in amino acids: CASSLESGANVLTF. In nucleotides, the CDR3 is TGTGCCAGCAGTTTGGAGTCTGGGGCCAACGTCCTGACTTTC. V and J are TRBV28 and TRBJ2-6; unclear D gene. This CDR3 is built from 14 residues. Germline V gives CDR1 MDHEN, CDR2 SYDVKM. Trimming shortened V by 3 bases and J by 1 base, and 4 bases separated the two germline ends.

The rearrangement links TRBV28 to TRBJ1-4, with D unresolved. Germline CDR1 is MDHEN and CDR2 is SYDVKM. V gave up 7 bases and J gave up 7 bases, with 28 bases separating them. The CDR3 is 18 residues long. For the CDR3, the DNA is TGTGCCAGCAAAAACCCACGTGTGAGCGGCAAAGTAGGTGAAAAACTGTTTTTT. It codes for CASKNPRVSGKVGEKLFF.

A note on this clone: Its ends do not fully match the called genes, so a read error is possible. The CDR3 DNA sequence: TGTGTCAGCAGTTCTGTGGGAGCTAACTATGGCTACACCTTC. Encoded protein: CVSSSVGANYGYTF. The V gene is TRBV27, the J gene TRBJ1-2, with D unresolved. Germline loops: CDR1 MNHEY, CDR2 SMNVEV (reference sequence). The CDR3 sequence is 14 residues long.